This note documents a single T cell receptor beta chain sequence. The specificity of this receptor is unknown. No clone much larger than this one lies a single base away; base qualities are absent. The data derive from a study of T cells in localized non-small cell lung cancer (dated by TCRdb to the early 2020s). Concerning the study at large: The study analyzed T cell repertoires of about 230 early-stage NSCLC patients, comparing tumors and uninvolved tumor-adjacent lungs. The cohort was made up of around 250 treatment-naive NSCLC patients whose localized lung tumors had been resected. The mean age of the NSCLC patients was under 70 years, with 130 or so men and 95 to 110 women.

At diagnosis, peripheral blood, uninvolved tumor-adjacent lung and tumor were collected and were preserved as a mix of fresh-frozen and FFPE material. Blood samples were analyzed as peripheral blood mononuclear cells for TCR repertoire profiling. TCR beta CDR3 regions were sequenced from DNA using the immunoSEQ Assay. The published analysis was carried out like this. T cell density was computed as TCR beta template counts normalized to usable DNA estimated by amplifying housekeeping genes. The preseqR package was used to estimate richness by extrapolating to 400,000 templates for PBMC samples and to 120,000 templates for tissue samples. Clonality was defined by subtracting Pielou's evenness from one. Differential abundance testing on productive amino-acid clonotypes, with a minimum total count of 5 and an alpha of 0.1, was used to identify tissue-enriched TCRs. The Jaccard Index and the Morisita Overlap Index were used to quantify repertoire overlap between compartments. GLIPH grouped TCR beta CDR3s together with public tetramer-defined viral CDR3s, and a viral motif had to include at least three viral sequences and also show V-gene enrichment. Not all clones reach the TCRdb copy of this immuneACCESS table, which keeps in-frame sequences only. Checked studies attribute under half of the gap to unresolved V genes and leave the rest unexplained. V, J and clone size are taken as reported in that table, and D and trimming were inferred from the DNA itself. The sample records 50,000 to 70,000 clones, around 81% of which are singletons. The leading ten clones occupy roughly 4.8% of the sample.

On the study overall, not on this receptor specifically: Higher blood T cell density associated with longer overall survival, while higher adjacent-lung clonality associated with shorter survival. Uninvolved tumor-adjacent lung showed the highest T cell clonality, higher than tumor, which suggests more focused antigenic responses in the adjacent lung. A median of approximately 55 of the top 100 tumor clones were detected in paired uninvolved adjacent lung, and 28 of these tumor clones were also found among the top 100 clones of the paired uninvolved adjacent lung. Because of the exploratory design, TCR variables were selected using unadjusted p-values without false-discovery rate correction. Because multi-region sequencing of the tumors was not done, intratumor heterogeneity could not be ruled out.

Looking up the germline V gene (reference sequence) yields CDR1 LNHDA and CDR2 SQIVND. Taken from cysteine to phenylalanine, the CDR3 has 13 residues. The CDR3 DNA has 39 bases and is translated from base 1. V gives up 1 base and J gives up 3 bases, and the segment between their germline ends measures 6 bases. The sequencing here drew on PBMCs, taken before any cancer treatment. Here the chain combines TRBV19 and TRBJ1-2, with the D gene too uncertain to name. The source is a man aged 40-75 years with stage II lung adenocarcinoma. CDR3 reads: CASSIGYDYGYTF. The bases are TGTGCCAGTAGTATAGGGTACGACTATGGCTACACCTTC.